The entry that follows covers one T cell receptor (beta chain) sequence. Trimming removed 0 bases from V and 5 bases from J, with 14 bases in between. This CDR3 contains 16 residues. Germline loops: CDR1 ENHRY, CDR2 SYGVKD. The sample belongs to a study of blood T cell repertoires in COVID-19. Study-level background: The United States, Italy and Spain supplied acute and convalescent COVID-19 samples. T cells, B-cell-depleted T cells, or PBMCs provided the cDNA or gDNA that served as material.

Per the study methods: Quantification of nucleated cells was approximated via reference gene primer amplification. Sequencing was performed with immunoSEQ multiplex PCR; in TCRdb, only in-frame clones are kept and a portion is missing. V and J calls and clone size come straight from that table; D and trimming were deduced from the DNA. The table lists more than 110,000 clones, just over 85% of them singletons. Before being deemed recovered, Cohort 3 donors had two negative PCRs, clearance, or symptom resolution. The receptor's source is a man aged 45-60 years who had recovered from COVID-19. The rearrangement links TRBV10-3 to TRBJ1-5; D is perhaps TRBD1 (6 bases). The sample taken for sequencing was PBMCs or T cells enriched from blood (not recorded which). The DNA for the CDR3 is TGTGCCATCAGTGAGTCGAGGCAGGGGAAGGATCAGCCCCAGCATTTT. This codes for CAISESRQGKDQPQHF.